This T cell receptor (beta chain) emerged from a study of beta chain features in type 1 diabetes. Whole-study context: The patients were much like the healthy donors in age, gender and cell yields. Study-level findings and limits: All four CD4+ subsets of Type 1 diabetes patients contained TCRB CDR3s that were moderately but significantly shorter. Here, the possible influence of HLA type (on TCRB rearrangement) remained unresolved.

The V end lost 8 bases, the J end lost 0 bases, and 20 bases lay between the germline ends. The CDR3 contains 17 residues. CDR1 is LNHDA, CDR2 SQIVND, per germline (reference sequence). This clone appeared a few times. The antigen is undetermined. Naive, central memory, regulatory and stem cell-like memory cells within the CD4+ compartment were sorted using CD45RO/CCR7/CD25/CD127/CD95/CD27. All of the isolated RNA was reverse transcribed, so expressed TCRB transcripts were sequenced. Method: immunoSEQ multiplex PCR; TCRdb's copy keeps in-frame clones and lacks some. The table lists about 620,000 clones, around 16% of them singletons.

Input material: naive CD4+ T cells from blood. This sequence was found in a man younger than 35 in good health. The gene calls are TRBV19 and TRBJ1-5; D unresolved. The CDR3 DNA is TGTGCCAGTTTGATCCACGGCAAACTAATTAGCAATCAGCCCCAGCATTTT. Its translation: CASLIHGKLISNQPQHF.